This T cell receptor (beta chain) was profiled in a study of T cell responses to AZD1222 COVID-19 vaccine. Sequencing used immunoSEQ multiplex PCR; TCRdb keeps in-frame clones, though not all of them. The sample records 90,000 to 150,000 clones, approximately 86% being singletons. Deletions cut 5 bases from V and 4 bases from J, with 14 bases between. The CDR3 has 14 residues. The germline V gene has CDR1 SGHAT and CDR2 FQDESV (reference sequence). This clone came up once. V and J are TRBV11-1 and TRBJ1-1; TRBD1 is a possible D gene (5 bases). This clonotype was obtained from an adult who received the AZD1222 COVID-19 vaccine. The sequences come from peripheral blood, collected 28 days after the second AZD1222 dose. CDR3 in amino acids: CASSGQAGTTEAFF. CDR3 nucleotides: TGTGCCAGCAGCGGGCAGGCGGGGACCACTGAAGCTTTCTTT.